The 20 T cell receptor beta chains below were found in one sample sequenced in a study of cytomegalovirus exposure and HLA in healthy donors. Both 60 Vbeta primers and 13 Jbeta primers went into the PCR. Measured with immunoSEQ multiplex PCR; TCRdb has only the in-frame clones, and not every one. The sample has about 140,000 clones; approximately 70% are singletons. The sequencing sample was made of PBMCs. These TCRs come from a human donor in good health.

This chain connects TRBV9 to TRBJ2-5; 7 bases map to TRBD2. The CDR3 loop spans 16 amino acids. Germline V gives CDR1 SGDLS, CDR2 YYNGEE. The trim removed 4 bases at V and 5 bases at J, leaving 14 bases unmatched. The CDR3 spells CASSPGGGRVGETQYF. Here the CDR3 DNA reads TGTGCCAGCAGCCCCGGGGGAGGGCGTGTAGGGGAGACCCAGTACTTC. Together with reference TRBV9 and TRBJ2-5, the CDR3 gives the full variable domain: DSGVTQTPKHLITATGQRVTLRCSPRSGDLSVYWYQQSLDQGLQFLIQYYNGEERAKGNILERFSAQQFPDLHSELNLSSLELGDSALYFCASSPGGGRVGETQYFGPGTRLLVL.

This clone has a handful of counts. V gene TRBV9 combines with J gene TRBJ2-1, with D possibly TRBD1 on 6 matching bases. Trimming removed 3 bases at V and 12 bases at J, with 22 bases between. Per germline, CDR1 SGDLS and CDR2 YYNGEE. The CDR3 length is 15 residues. CDR3 sequence: CASSEGVGRVMGQFF. CDR3 DNA sequence: TGTGCCAGCAGCGAGGGGGTCGGCCGAGTTATGGGGCAGTTCTTC. The full variable domain, with the rest looked up from reference TRBV9 and TRBJ2-1, is DSGVTQTPKHLITATGQRVTLRCSPRSGDLSVYWYQQSLDQGLQFLIQYYNGEERAKGNILERFSAQQFPDLHSELNLSSLELGDSALYFCASSEGVGRVMGQFFGPGTRLTVL.

The CDR3 nucleotides are TGTGCCAGCAAAGGGACAATTAACTATGGCTACACCTTC. Translated, it gives CASKGTINYGYTF. V gene TRBV6-5 combines with J gene TRBJ1-2, with D possibly TRBD1 on 6 matching bases. The length of the CDR3 is 13 residues. V lost 7 bases and J lost 1, with 10 bases in between. Germline assignment: CDR1 MNHEY and CDR2 SVGAGI.

The rearrangement links TRBV4-2 to TRBJ2-1, with unresolved D. The V gene's germline CDR1 is LGHNA and CDR2 YNFKEQ. This CDR3 region has 12 residues. The ends were cut back, 1 base at V and 6 bases at J, with 4 bases in the middle. This CDR3 reads CASSQGANEQFF. CDR3 coding DNA: TGTGCCAGCAGCCAAGGAGCCAATGAGCAGTTCTTC.

CDR3 in DNA: TGTGCCAGCAGTCGAACACGGAACACTGAAGCTTTCTTT. This gives the protein CASSRTRNTEAFF. The chain uses TRBV6-5 and TRBJ1-1; D is unresolved. Germline values: CDR1 MNHEY, CDR2 SVGAGI. The CDR3 length is 13 residues. The V end lost 5 bases, the J end lost 1 base, and 8 bases lay between the germline ends.

This rearrangement joins TRBV4-1 to TRBJ2-3; the D gene is possibly TRBD1 (6 bases). The germline V gene encodes CDR1 MGHRA and CDR2 YSYEKL. The CDR3 extends over 15 amino acids. V gave up 2 bases and J gave up 6 bases, with 15 bases separating them. The CDR3 sequence: CASSQLAGVRDTQYF. CDR3 nucleotides: TGCGCCAGCAGCCAATTGGCAGGGGTTAGGGATACGCAGTATTTT.

This chain links TRBV5-4 with TRBJ2-5; D possibly corresponds to TRBD2 (5 bases). Germline-derived CDR1 and CDR2 are SGHNT and YYREEE (reference sequence). The CDR3 has 13 amino acids. With 6 bases removed from V and 3 bases from J, the gap between germline ends came to 12 bases. CDR3 nucleotides: TGTGCCAGCAAGGTAGCGCGGGAAGAGACCCAGTACTTC. Protein product: CASKVAREETQYF.

This chain links TRBV5-4 with TRBJ2-2, with D possibly being TRBD1 (5 bases). Germline CDR1 is SGHNT and CDR2 is YYREEE (reference sequence). V was cut by 4 bases and J by 9 bases, with 16 bases left in between. This CDR3 has 14 amino acids. Written as DNA, the CDR3 is TGTGCCAGCAGCCCCGGCAGGGTGACGAGGGAGCTGTTTTTT. Translated: CASSPGRVTRELFF.

The CDR3 nucleotides are TGTGCCATCAGTGAAAGGACCGACAGGGATTGGAACTATGGCTACACCTTC. Translation gives CAISERTDRDWNYGYTF. The chain employs TRBV10-3 and TRBJ1-2, with TRBD1 identical over 7 bases. The V and J ends lost 3 bases and 2 bases, in that order; junction bases with no gene match: 12. The germline V gene has CDR1 ENHRY and CDR2 SYGVKD. The CDR3 is 17 amino acids.

DNA of the CDR3: TGTGCCAGCAGGAGGGGGGGTGAAGCTTTCTTT. This gives the protein CASRRGGEAFF. The chain couples TRBV6-1 to TRBJ1-1; weak D call: TRBD1 (6 bases). The germline V and J ends were trimmed by 6 bases and 7 bases, with 9 bases remaining between them. The germline V gene encodes CDR1 MNHNS and CDR2 SASEGT. CDR3 length: 11 amino acids.

This chain joins TRBV7-3 and TRBJ2-2; 7 positions match TRBD2. This CDR3 has 16 residues. V shed 3 bases and J 2 bases; nucleotides not matched to a gene: 6. Germline CDR1 SGHTA, CDR2 FQGTGA. The CDR3, as DNA: TGTGCCAGCAGCTTTGCTAGCGGTATAAACACCGGGGAGCTGTTTTTT. Its protein is CASSFASGINTGELFF. The full variable domain, with the rest looked up from reference TRBV7-3 and TRBJ2-2, is GAGVSQTPSNKVTEKGKYVELRCDPISGHTALYWYRQSLGQGPEFLIYFQGTGAADDSGLPNDRFFAVRPEGSVSTLKIQRTERGDSAVYLCASSFASGINTGELFFGEGSRLTVL.

The chain is built from TRBV7-3 and TRBJ1-1, with D possibly matching TRBD1 (5 bases). This CDR3 has 14 residues. CDR1 SGHTA and CDR2 FQGTGA come from the germline V gene. V lost 5 bases and J lost 5, with 15 bases in between. CDR3 in DNA: TGTGCCAGCAGCCCCGGGGGTGGGGAAACTGAAGCTTTCTTT. Residues: CASSPGGGETEAFF.

The rearrangement uses TRBV28 and TRBJ1-5; TRBD1 matches at 9 bases. The CDR3 sequence is 14 residues long. After removal of 6 bases from V and 0 bases from J, the junction contained 0 bases not matched to a gene. From germline, CDR1 is MDHEN and CDR2 SYDVKM. In nucleotides, the CDR3 is TGTGCCAGCAGGGACAGGGGTAGCAATCAGCCCCAGCATTTT. It yields the protein CASRDRGSNQPQHF.

This clone occurred many times. This chain links TRBV7-3 with TRBJ1-3; no definite D call. Germline loops: CDR1 SGHTA, CDR2 FQGTGA. The CDR3 is made up of 16 amino acids. Trimming stripped 0 bases from V and 0 bases from J, with 9 bases between. CDR3 sequence reads: CASSLTGGNSGNTIYF. The CDR3 coding sequence is TGTGCCAGCAGCTTAACCGGCGGCAACTCTGGAAACACCATATATTTT.

CDR3 protein: CASSDTGGSYEQYF. The CDR3 DNA reads TGTGCCAGCAGCGACACAGGGGGCTCCTACGAGCAGTACTTC. The chain uses TRBV5-4 and TRBJ2-7; 8 bases are shared with TRBD1. After removal of 4 bases from V and 0 bases from J, the junction contained 3 bases not matched to a gene. The CDR3 contains 14 residues. The V gene's germline CDR1 is SGHNT and CDR2 YYREEE (reference sequence).

This clone has a handful of counts. The gene calls are TRBV2 and TRBJ2-5; D gene unclear. The CDR3 contains 12 residues. V lost 7 bases, J lost 2 bases, and 8 bases lay in between. The germline gives CDR1 SNHLY, CDR2 FYNNEI. CDR3 sequence reads: CASIRRQETQYF. In DNA, the CDR3 is TGTGCCAGCATCCGGCGGCAAGAGACCCAGTACTTC.

This clone has just a few counts. V usage is TRBV4-2 and J usage is TRBJ1-2, with TRBD1 as a possible D gene (6 bases). Germline CDR1 reads LGHNA; CDR2 reads YNFKEQ. This CDR3 region has 15 residues. V dropped 0 bases and J dropped 2 bases, with 10 bases sitting between them. The CDR3 protein is CASSQEPGVNYGYTF. DNA of the CDR3: TGTGCCAGCAGCCAAGAGCCAGGGGTAAACTATGGCTACACCTTC.

V and J are TRBV11-2 and TRBJ1-1; a weak D match, TRBD1 (6 bases). Germline CDR1 and CDR2: SGHAT and FQNNGV. The CDR3 is made up of 15 amino acids. V lost 5 bases and J 4 bases, leaving 17 bases between the germline ends. CDR3 amino acids: CASSPRTEGITEAFF. The CDR3 DNA is TGTGCCAGCAGCCCTAGGACAGAAGGGATCACTGAAGCTTTCTTT.

The CDR3 nucleotides are TGCGCCAGCAGCTCGAACACAGGGGGCTGGTATGAGCAGTACTTC. Translated: CASSSNTGGWYEQYF. V and J are TRBV5-1 and TRBJ2-7, with TRBD1 identical over 9 bases. Germline-derived CDR1 and CDR2 are SGHRS and YFSETQ. V lost 3 bases and J lost 7; bases outside the gene matches: 11. This CDR3 comprises 15 residues. Supplemented by reference TRBV5-1 and TRBJ2-7, the full variable domain reads KAGVTQTPRYLIKTRGQQVTLSCSPISGHRSVSWYQQTPGQGLQFLFEYFSETQRNKGNFPGRFSGRQFSNSRSEMNVSTLELGDSALYLCASSSNTGGWYEQYFGPGTRLTVT.

This chain joins TRBV5-4 and TRBJ2-5; D gene unclear. The CDR3 loop spans 15 amino acids. CDR1 and CDR2 (germline): SGHNT, YYREEE (reference sequence). V was trimmed by 0 bases and J by 0 bases, leaving 9 bases between them. The CDR3 coding sequence is TGTGCCAGCAGCTTGGCGTCTAGTTACCAAGAGACCCAGTACTTC. Protein product: CASSLASSYQETQYF.